Detailed here is one TCR beta chain. The CDR3 length is 15 residues. Per germline, CDR1 MNHEY and CDR2 SVGAGI. Trimming at V came to 4 bases and at J to 7 bases, leaving 9 bases not matched to a gene. The sample belongs to a study of blood T cell repertoires in COVID-19. Study as a whole: From the United States, Italy and Spain came samples of acute and convalescent COVID-19. Nucleic acid was either cDNA or gDNA, and it came from T cells, B-cell-depleted T cells, or PBMCs.

Per the original data handling: Reference gene primers were amplified, and this amplification served to estimate nucleated cell counts. The table came from immunoSEQ multiplex PCR; TCRdb's copy has only in-frame clones and leaves some out. V and J calls and clone size come straight from that table; D and trimming were deduced from the DNA. Of about 45,000 clones listed, approximately 85% are singletons. The sequencing sample was made of peripheral blood. This receptor was obtained from a woman older than 75 with acute or convalescent COVID-19. The chain couples TRBV6-5 to TRBJ2-2, with TRBD2 identical over 7 bases. CDR3: CASSLGGGPGGELFF. CDR3 DNA: TGTGCCAGCAGTTTGGGGGGAGGGCCTGGCGGGGAGCTGTTTTTT.